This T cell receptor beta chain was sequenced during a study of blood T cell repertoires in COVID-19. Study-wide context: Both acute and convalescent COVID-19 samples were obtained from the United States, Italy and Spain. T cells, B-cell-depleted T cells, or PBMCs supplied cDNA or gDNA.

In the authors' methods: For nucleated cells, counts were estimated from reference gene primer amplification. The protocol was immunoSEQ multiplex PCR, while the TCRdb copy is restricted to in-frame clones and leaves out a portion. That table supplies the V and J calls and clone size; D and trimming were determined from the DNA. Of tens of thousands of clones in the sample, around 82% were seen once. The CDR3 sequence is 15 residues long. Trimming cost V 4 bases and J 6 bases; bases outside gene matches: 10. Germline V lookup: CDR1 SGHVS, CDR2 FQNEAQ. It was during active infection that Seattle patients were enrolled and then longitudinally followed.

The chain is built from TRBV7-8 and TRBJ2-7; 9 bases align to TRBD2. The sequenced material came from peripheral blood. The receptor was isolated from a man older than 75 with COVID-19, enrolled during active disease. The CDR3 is CASSSPASGKSEQYV. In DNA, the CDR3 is TGTGCCAGCAGCTCCCCCGCTAGCGGGAAGAGCGAGCAGTACGTC.